The next 5 T cell receptor beta chains were all read from a single sample in a study of cytomegalovirus exposure and HLA in healthy donors. The PCR used 60 Vbeta and 13 Jbeta primers. The repertoire was sequenced with immunoSEQ multiplex PCR; TCRdb's copy has only in-frame clones and lacks some. This listing includes 60,000 or so clones. Sample: PBMCs. The receptors shown here come from a woman younger than 35 in good health and CMV-seronegative.

V gene TRBV11-2 combines with J gene TRBJ2-7, with D perhaps matching TRBD2 (5 bases). The germline gives CDR1 SGHAT, CDR2 FQNNGV. This CDR3 spans 14 amino acids. With 5 bases removed from V and 1 base from J, the gap between germline ends came to 12 bases. CDR3 bases: TGTGCCAGCAGCCCCCAGTCGGGGTCCTACGAGCAGTACTTC. It encodes CASSPQSGSYEQYF.

The chain uses TRBV6-5 and TRBJ2-2; TRBD2 aligns across 7 bases. The CDR3 loop spans 16 amino acids. CDR1 and CDR2 (germline): MNHEY, SVGAGI. The V segment lost 1 base and the J segment 3 bases; nucleotides outside the gene matches: 5. In DNA form, the CDR3 reads TGTGCCAGCAGTTACTTCGGGGGGACCCACACCGGGGAGCTGTTTTTT. Its translation is CASSYFGGTHTGELFF.

The rearrangement joins TRBV6-4 to TRBJ2-3; D possibly corresponds to TRBD1 (6 bases). The germline CDR1 and CDR2 sequences are MRHNA and SNTAGT. Trimming left V 0 bases short and J 1 base short, with 8 bases between. There are 15 residues in the CDR3. DNA for the CDR3: TGTGCCAGCAGTGACTCCCCAGGGGGCACAGATACGCAGTATTTT. Protein: CASSDSPGGTDTQYF.

J is TRBJ2-5 and V is TRBV5-1; a possible D gene is TRBD2 (6 bases). The germline V gene has CDR1 SGHRS and CDR2 YFSETQ. The CDR3 is 14 amino acids. V lost 0 bases and J 5 bases, leaving 11 bases between the germline ends. The CDR3: CASSLVPEGETQYF. CDR3 bases: TGCGCCAGCAGCTTGGTCCCGGAGGGCGAGACCCAGTACTTC.

The chain links TRBV29-1 to TRBJ1-4; no definite D call. CDR1 SQVTM and CDR2 ANQGSEA come from the germline V gene. The CDR3 length is 15 residues. Trimming removed 8 bases at V and 6 bases at J, with 22 bases between. CDR3 DNA sequence: TGCAGCTTTGTGGGCCTTTCGGGAGGGTATGAAAAACTGTTTTTT. This sequence encodes CSFVGLSGGYEKLFF.